This T cell receptor beta chain was sequenced in a study of T cell responses to AZD1222 COVID-19 vaccine. Study-level results: Spike-specific TCR breadth and depth went up after people got two AZD1222 doses. Every sample of the repertoires postdated the peak T cell response. Baseline antibody screening turned up just six or seven seropositive AZD1222 recipients. Spike was spanned by vaccine-associated CD4 TCRs, which were dominant at 160-218 and 743-854.

Comment on this clone: Its antigen is currently unknown.

Clones were read by immunoSEQ multiplex PCR, and TCRdb kept only the in-frame ones, dropping some. The sample has 160,000 or so clones, about 89% seen once; the top ten hold 1.6%. The germline CDR1 and CDR2 sequences are MNHEY and SVGAGI. The length of the CDR3 is 13 residues. Trimming shortened V by 2 bases and J by 11 bases, and 15 bases separated the two germline ends. This TCR was sampled from an adult in good health. The sequenced sample was peripheral blood, obtained on day 0 of AZD1222 vaccination. The chain links TRBV6-5 to TRBJ1-1; perhaps TRBD1 as D (5 bases). The CDR3, as DNA: TGTGCCAGCAGTTACGGTTCAGGGCGGAAGGCTTTCTTT. This sequence encodes CASSYGSGRKAFF.